Below are 8 T cell receptor beta chains sequenced from a single sample in a study of cytomegalovirus exposure and HLA in healthy donors. Use of 60 Vbeta and 13 Jbeta primers characterized the PCR. The protocol was immunoSEQ multiplex PCR, while the TCRdb copy is restricted to in-frame clones and leaves out a portion. The top ten hold about 7% of the sample, which has approximately 88,000 clones, more than 60% seen once. The sequenced sample was PBMCs. These receptors originate from a man aged 45-65 years in good health and CMV-seropositive.

About this clone: At one end the junction does not follow the germline gene, possibly because of a read error. This chain links TRBV13 with TRBJ1-2; D may be TRBD1 (5 bases). The CDR3 has 13 amino acids. Germline values: CDR1 PRHDT, CDR2 FYEKMQ (reference sequence). The CDR3 is CASSLAGLYGYPF. In DNA, the CDR3 is TGTGCCAGCAGCTTAGCAGGGCTCTATGGCTACCCCTTC.

The V gene is TRBV30, the J gene TRBJ2-5; weak D call: TRBD2 (5 bases). The closer fit of TRBJ2-7 to the DNA end suggests the J call may be wrong. This CDR3 spans 13 amino acids. Germline V gives CDR1 GTSNPN, CDR2 SVGIG (reference sequence). The CDR3 DNA reads TGTGCCTGGAGTCCCGGGGTTTCCTACGAGCAGTACTTC. Translating it yields CAWSPGVSYEQYF.

This sequence joins TRBV7-9 and TRBJ1-2; 7 bases map to TRBD1. Germline V CDR1 and CDR2: SEHNR, FQNEAQ (reference sequence). Unmatched junction bases numbered 7, after V lost 5 bases and J lost 4 bases. The CDR3 has 14 amino acids. DNA for the CDR3: TGTGCCAGCAGCGTCGGACAGGCCCTCTATGGCTACACCTTC. It codes for CASSVGQALYGYTF.

V gene TRBV6-4 combines with J gene TRBJ1-1; D is perhaps TRBD1 (5 bases). The CDR3 covers 17 residues. Deletions cut 0 bases from V and 2 bases from J, with 16 bases between. From germline, CDR1 is MRHNA and CDR2 SNTAGT. CDR3 loop: CASSDSTGLPENTEAFF. CDR3 DNA: TGTGCCAGCAGTGACTCGACGGGACTTCCAGAAAACACTGAAGCTTTCTTT.

To note about this clone: At one of its ends the junction is not consistent with the germline gene, which may arise from a read error. This sequence joins TRBV10-3 and TRBJ1-4; D not certain. The CDR3 spans 13 residues. The V gene's germline CDR1 is ENHRY and CDR2 SYGVKD. CDR3 nucleotides: TGTGCCATCAGTGAGTCATCTAATGGAAAACTGTTTTTT. As protein: CAISESSNGKLFF.

The rearrangement uses TRBV28 and TRBJ1-6, with 7 bases aligning to TRBD1. Trimming took 6 bases from V and 10 from J; bases not matched to a gene: 9. This CDR3 spans 14 amino acids. The V gene's germline CDR1 is MDHEN and CDR2 SYDVKM. This chain's CDR3 is CASSITGDGSPLHF. For the CDR3, the DNA is TGTGCCAGCAGCATTACAGGGGATGGCTCACCCCTCCACTTT.

The chain uses TRBV7-9 and TRBJ2-5; no clear D gene. V dropped 2 bases and J dropped 5 bases, with 6 bases sitting between them. Germline CDR1 SEHNR, CDR2 FQNEAQ (reference sequence). The CDR3 loop spans 12 amino acids. Written as DNA, the CDR3 is TGTGCCAGCAGCTTAATAACTGAGACCCAGTACTTC. This encodes CASSLITETQYF.

Concerning this clone: Additional DNA sequences in this sample encode the identical CDR3. J is TRBJ2-5 and V is TRBV19; tentative D call: TRBD2 (5 bases). The V and J ends lost 0 bases and 3 bases respectively, with 8 bases between them. CDR3 size: 14 residues. The germline V gene has CDR1 LNHDA and CDR2 SQIVND (reference sequence). The CDR3 DNA follows: TGTGCCAGTAGTATAGATCTAGCCGAAGAGACCCAGTACTTC. Translation gives CASSIDLAEETQYF. The whole variable domain, filled in from reference TRBV19 and TRBJ2-5, reads DGGITQSPKYLFRKEGQNVTLSCEQNLNHDAMYWYRQDPGQGLRLIYYSQIVNDFQKGDIAEGYSVSREKKESFPLTVTSAQKNPTAFYLCASSIDLAEETQYFGPGTRLLVL.